Each of the 28 T cell receptor beta chains below was sequenced from the same sample in a study of T-cell memory formation after mild COVID-19. TCRdb ran MiXCR on the 5' RACE reads and lists one entry per CDR3 protein. The repertoire holds some 290,000 distinct CDR3 sequences, with roughly 15% as singletons. Sequencing was performed on PBMCs or a T cell subset sorted from them (not recorded which). The source of these receptors is a man between 18 and 29 years old who had mild COVID-19 (a few samples of this study predate the infection). Cell type and time point are not known.

This clonotype has at least ten counts. This rearrangement joins TRBV6-7 to TRBJ2-7; TRBD1 matches at 9 bases. TRBV6-7 is flagged as an ORF with uncertain function. This CDR3 region has 18 residues. V gave up 0 bases and J gave up 0 bases; unmatched junction bases: 9. The CDR3, as DNA: TGTGCCAGCAGTTACTCGATCCGGGACAGGGTTAGCTCCTACGAGCAGTACTTC. This translates into CASSYSIRDRVSSYEQYF.

V and J are TRBV20-1 and TRBJ1-2; TRBD1 might be the D (5 bases). The CDR3 has 13 residues. CDR1 DFQATT and CDR2 SNEGSKA come from the germline V gene (reference sequence). Trimming stripped 1 base from V and 6 bases from J, with 12 bases between. The CDR3 here is CSARVLDRDGYTF. The DNA for the CDR3 is TGCAGTGCTAGAGTCCTTGACAGAGATGGCTACACCTTC.

At least ten counts were recorded for this clonotype. The chain links TRBV6-5 to TRBJ2-1; TRBD2 is a possible D gene (6 bases). V lost 2 bases to trimming and J lost 7 bases, with 6 bases between them. The germline V gene has CDR1 MNHEY and CDR2 SVGAGI. The CDR3 covers 12 residues. As DNA, the CDR3 is TGTGCCAGCAGTTACGGGGGGAATGAGCAGTTCTTC. Its translation: CASSYGGNEQFF.

The chain links TRBV10-3 to TRBJ2-3; 15 positions match TRBD2. V shed 0 bases and J 5 bases; nucleotides not matched to a gene: 3. CDR3 length: 17 residues. The germline CDR1 and CDR2 sequences are ENHRY and SYGVKD. The CDR3 DNA sequence: TGTGCCATCAGTGAGTCCGGGACTAGCGGGGGGCGAGATACGCAGTATTTT. As protein: CAISESGTSGGRDTQYF.

The count of this clonotype is one. The chain is built from TRBV6-5 and TRBJ2-2; D call uncertain. CDR3 size: 16 residues. Germline V gene data show CDR1 as MNHEY and CDR2 as SVGAGI. V lost 0 bases and J 4 bases, leaving 12 bases between the germline ends. The CDR3: CASSYSNVHGTGELFF. The CDR3 DNA reads TGTGCCAGCAGTTACTCGAATGTTCACGGCACCGGGGAGCTGTTTTTT.

V and J are TRBV7-2 and TRBJ2-2; the match to TRBD2 covers 7 bases. Germline V lookup: CDR1 SGHTA, CDR2 FQGNSA. The CDR3 spans 15 residues. V trimming: 3 bases; J trimming: 3 bases; junction bases outside the gene matches: 4. CDR3 nucleotide sequence: TGTGCCAGCAGCTTTCGGCTAGCGGACACCGGGGAGCTGTTTTTT. Amino acid sequence: CASSFRLADTGELFF. Supplemented by reference TRBV7-2 and TRBJ2-2, the full variable domain reads GAGVSQSPSNKVTEKGKDVELRCDPISGHTALYWYRQSLGQGLEFLIYFQGNSAPDKSGLPSDRFSAERTGGSVSTLTIQRTQQEDSAVYLCASSFRLADTGELFFGEGSRLTVL.

In this sample, this clonotype turned up a few times. The chain couples TRBV12-3 or TRBV12-4 to TRBJ1-1, with D hard to call. V was pared by 7 bases and J by 1 base, with 13 bases between. CDR3 length equals 14 residues. CDR3 region: CASNRLQGNTEAFF. The CDR3 DNA sequence: TGTGCCAGCAACCGACTACAAGGGAACACTGAAGCTTTCTTT.

The chain links TRBV12-3 or TRBV12-4 to TRBJ1-1; D is perhaps TRBD1 (6 bases). Trimming removed 5 bases from V and 5 bases from J, with 15 bases in between. This CDR3 contains 14 residues. Written as DNA, the CDR3 is TGTGCCAGCAGTCCGCCGGGGGCGAGAACTGAAGCTTTCTTT. This gives the protein CASSPPGARTEAFF.

There are a few counts of this clonotype. The chain links TRBV18 to TRBJ2-1; D is uncertain. V was cut by 3 bases and J by 9 bases, with 12 bases left in between. The CDR3 consists of 13 residues. Germline V gene sequence: CDR1 KGHSH, CDR2 LQKENI. The CDR3, as DNA: TGTGCCAGCTCACCCCAAGAGAAGGGTGAGCAGTTCTTC. Its translation: CASSPQEKGEQFF.

This clonotype was counted only a few times. The chain is built from TRBV5-4 and TRBJ2-1; 12 bases are shared with TRBD2. With V trimmed by 3 bases and J by 5 bases, 3 bases remained unmatched. This CDR3 has 15 amino acids. CDR1 and CDR2 from the germline V gene are SGHNT and YYREEE (reference sequence). The CDR3, as DNA: TGTGCCAGCAGCTATGGGACTAGCGGGCACAATGAGCAGTTCTTC. Translation: CASSYGTSGHNEQFF.

The table lists this clonotype with a few counts. The V call is TRBV14, the J call TRBJ2-1; D not certain. Germline-derived CDR1 and CDR2 are SGHDN and FVKESK. This CDR3 comprises 13 residues. V was trimmed by 0 bases and J by 4 bases, leaving 4 bases between them. DNA of the CDR3: TGTGCCAGCAGCCAAGAACAGTACAATGAGCAGTTCTTC. It specifies CASSQEQYNEQFF.

This clonotype was counted only a few times. CDR3 DNA sequence: TGTGCCAGCAGCCCCGGAGAGGTAGAAAGTTATGGCTACACCTTC. Translating gives CASSPGEVESYGYTF. The chain recombines TRBV7-2 with TRBJ1-2; D is unresolved. Germline V lookup: CDR1 SGHTA, CDR2 FQGNSA. The CDR3 runs to 15 residues. V gave up 5 bases and J gave up 5 bases, with 18 bases separating them.

Regarding this clonotype: The junction departs from the called germline gene at one end, perhaps through a read error. J is TRBJ2-6 and V is TRBV19, with TRBD1 matching over 10 bases. This CDR3 spans 14 amino acids. The germline V gene has CDR1 LNHDA and CDR2 SQIVND (reference sequence). The CDR3 DNA reads TGTGCCAGTAGTTCCGGGACAGGGGTCAACGTCCTGACTTTC. This gives the protein CASSSGTGVNVLTF.

This sequence joins TRBV7-9 and TRBJ1-5; D gene unclear. With 5 bases removed from V and 1 base from J, the gap between germline ends came to 6 bases. Per the germline V gene, CDR1 is SEHNR and CDR2 is FQNEAQ (reference sequence). The CDR3 sequence is 13 residues long. Here the CDR3 reads CASSGQSNQPQHF. The CDR3 DNA reads TGTGCCAGCAGCGGGCAGAGCAATCAGCCCCAGCATTTT.

The chain uses TRBV6-6 and TRBJ2-5, with TRBD2 matching over 11 bases. From germline, CDR1 is MNHNY and CDR2 SVGAGI (reference sequence). The ends lost 6 bases at V and 7 bases at J; junction bases unmatched: 7. The CDR3 is made up of 14 amino acids. CDR3 nucleotide sequence: TGTGCCAGCAGATTAGCGGGGGGGCCAGGGACCCAGTACTTC. Its protein product is CASRLAGGPGTQYF.

Ten or more counts support this clonotype. The gene calls are TRBV5-1 and TRBJ2-1, with D perhaps being TRBD1 or TRBD2 (5 bases each). This CDR3 has 15 amino acids. Germline CDR1 and CDR2: SGHRS and YFSETQ. The germline V and J ends were trimmed by 4 bases and 2 bases, with 13 bases remaining between them. The CDR3 DNA sequence: TGCGCCAGCAGCCTCGAGGGGTCCCCCTACAATGAGCAGTTCTTC. This encodes CASSLEGSPYNEQFF.

This clonotype has more than one count but fewer than ten. The chain uses TRBV5-1 and TRBJ2-2; D is perhaps TRBD2 (5 bases). The CDR3 totals 12 residues. Germline-derived CDR1 and CDR2 are SGHRS and YFSETQ. V lost 2 bases and J 11 bases, leaving 10 bases between the germline ends. In DNA, the CDR3 is TGCGCCAGCAGCTTCACGGGAAGAGAGCTGTTTTTT. Amino acids: CASSFTGRELFF.

This clonotype was observed many times. The chain carries TRBV30 and TRBJ2-3; TRBD2 aligns across 7 bases. With V trimmed by 0 bases and J by 2 bases, 5 bases remained unmatched. The CDR3 extends over 15 amino acids. Germline CDR1 is GTSNPN and CDR2 is SVGIG (reference sequence). The CDR3 sequence is CAWSVTSAHTDTQYF. CDR3 DNA: TGTGCCTGGAGTGTAACTAGCGCCCACACAGATACGCAGTATTTT.

This clonotype was seen ten or more times. V usage is TRBV21-1 and J usage is TRBJ2-7; the table's D call TRBD1 went unverified against the DNA. TRBV21-1 is a known pseudogene. The CDR3 sequence is 16 residues long. Written as DNA, the CDR3 is TGTGCCAGCAGCGGGGGACACCGGGGAAGCTCCTACGAGCAGTACGTC. This gives the protein CASSGGHRGSSYEQYV.

V is TRBV4-1 and J is TRBJ2-5; TRBD2 agrees at 11 bases. The trim removed 2 bases at V and 4 bases at J, leaving 6 bases unmatched. Germline lookup yields CDR1 MGHRA and CDR2 YSYEKL. This CDR3 comprises 16 residues. The chain's CDR3 is CASSQTLAGGPETQYF. The CDR3 coding sequence is TGCGCCAGCAGCCAAACATTAGCGGGGGGGCCAGAGACCCAGTACTTC.

The CDR3 DNA follows: TGTGCCAGCACCGGGGGGGGGCATAGCAATCAGCCCCAGCATTTT. Translated: CASTGGGHSNQPQHF. The gene calls are TRBV28 and TRBJ1-5; possible D gene TRBD1, 6 bases. V gave up 7 bases and J gave up 0 bases, with 13 bases separating them. Germline V gene data show CDR1 as MDHEN and CDR2 as SYDVKM. This CDR3 has 15 amino acids.

This chain uses TRBV18 with TRBJ1-2; D ambiguous. Trimming removed 3 bases at V and 2 bases at J, with 13 bases between. Per germline, CDR1 KGHSH and CDR2 LQKENI. This CDR3 is built from 15 residues. Here the CDR3 DNA reads TGTGCCAGCTCACCCCGCAGTGGGAGGAACTATGGCTACACCTTC. Protein product: CASSPRSGRNYGYTF.

The chain employs TRBV12-5 and TRBJ1-5; D remains unclear. V lost 5 bases to trimming and J lost 9 bases, with 11 bases between them. The CDR3 consists of 12 residues. CDR1 and CDR2 from the germline V gene are LGHNT and FRNRAP. CDR3 loop: CASGPLLGPQHF. The CDR3 nucleotides read TGTGCTAGTGGTCCGCTTTTGGGGCCCCAGCATTTT.

In its sample, this clonotype was seen many times. The chain employs TRBV7-2 and TRBJ1-1; D is unresolved. The CDR3 contains 13 residues. Trimming removed 4 bases at V and 4 bases at J, with 10 bases between. Germline values: CDR1 SGHTA, CDR2 FQGNSA. The CDR3 region is CASSSTGFTEAFF. CDR3 coding DNA: TGTGCCAGCAGCTCTACGGGTTTCACTGAAGCTTTCTTT.

This clonotype showed up many times. This chain links TRBV4-1 with TRBJ2-3; D remains unclear. The germline CDR1 and CDR2 sequences are MGHRA and YSYEKL. Trimming pared 0 bases from V and 0 bases from J, leaving 10 bases between. The CDR3 is made up of 16 amino acids. CDR3 protein: CASSQETQPSTDTQYF. CDR3 DNA sequence: TGCGCCAGCAGCCAAGAAACACAGCCTAGCACAGATACGCAGTATTTT.

The sample holds a few counts of this clonotype. The rearrangement joins TRBV20-1 to TRBJ2-1; 9 bases are a match to TRBD2. Per germline, CDR1 DFQATT and CDR2 SNEGSKA (reference sequence). The ends lost 1 base at V and 5 bases at J; junction bases unmatched: 3. The CDR3 consists of 14 residues. CDR3 region: CSARGLAGNNEQFF. CDR3 DNA sequence: TGCAGTGCTAGAGGCCTAGCGGGGAACAATGAGCAGTTCTTC.

This clonotype turned up a few times. The chain has TRBV9 and TRBJ1-6; 9 bases agree with TRBD1. The germline V gene encodes CDR1 SGDLS and CDR2 YYNGEE. The CDR3 runs 14 residues. V trimming: 0 bases; J trimming: 10 bases; junction bases outside the gene matches: 2. The CDR3 spells CASSVGQGESPLHF. CDR3 nucleotide sequence: TGTGCCAGCAGCGTAGGACAGGGGGAGTCACCCCTCCACTTT.

This clonotype was seen a handful of times. The chain joins TRBV11-2 to TRBJ2-3; D gene uncertain. This CDR3 is built from 12 residues. CDR1 and CDR2 (germline): SGHAT, FQNNGV. V was trimmed by 1 base and J by 9 bases, leaving 8 bases between them. CDR3 loop: CASSLVYDTQYF. CDR3 nucleotide sequence: TGTGCCAGCAGCTTAGTCTACGACACGCAGTATTTT.